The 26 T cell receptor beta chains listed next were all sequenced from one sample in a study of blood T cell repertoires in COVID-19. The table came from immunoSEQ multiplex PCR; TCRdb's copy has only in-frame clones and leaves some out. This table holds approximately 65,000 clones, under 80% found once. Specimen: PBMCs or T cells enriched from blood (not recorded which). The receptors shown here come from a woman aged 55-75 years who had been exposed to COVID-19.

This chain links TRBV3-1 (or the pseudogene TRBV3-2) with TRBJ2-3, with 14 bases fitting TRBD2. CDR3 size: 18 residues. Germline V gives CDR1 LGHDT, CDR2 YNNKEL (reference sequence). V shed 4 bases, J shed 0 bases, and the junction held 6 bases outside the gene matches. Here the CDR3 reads CASSRGTSGRASTDTQYF. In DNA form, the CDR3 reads TGTGCCAGCAGCCGCGGGACTAGCGGGAGAGCAAGCACAGATACGCAGTATTTT.

CDR3 DNA: TGTGCCAGCAGGGCTGGGACTCCCTTACAAGAGACCCAGTACTTC. It is translated as CASRAGTPLQETQYF. The genes are TRBV11-2 and TRBJ2-5; tentatively, D is TRBD2 (6 bases). V dropped 6 bases and J dropped 2 bases, with 16 bases sitting between them. This CDR3 is 15 amino acids long. Germline CDR1 reads SGHAT; CDR2 reads FQNNGV.

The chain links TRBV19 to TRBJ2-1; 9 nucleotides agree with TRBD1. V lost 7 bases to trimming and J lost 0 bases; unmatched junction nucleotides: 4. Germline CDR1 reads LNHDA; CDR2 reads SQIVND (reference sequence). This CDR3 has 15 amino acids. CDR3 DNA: TGTGCCAGTATCCCGGACAGGGGCTCCTACAATGAGCAGTTCTTC. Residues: CASIPDRGSYNEQFF.

The CDR3 DNA reads TGTGCCATTCGGGGGGGCTGGGATCAGCCCCAGCATTTT. It encodes CAIRGGWDQPQHF. The chain joins TRBV19 to TRBJ1-5, with D possibly matching TRBD1 (6 bases). Between the trimmed V and J ends, which lost 10 bases and 5 bases, there was a span of 15 bases. The CDR3 is made up of 13 amino acids. Germline CDR1 and CDR2: LNHDA and SQIVND (reference sequence).

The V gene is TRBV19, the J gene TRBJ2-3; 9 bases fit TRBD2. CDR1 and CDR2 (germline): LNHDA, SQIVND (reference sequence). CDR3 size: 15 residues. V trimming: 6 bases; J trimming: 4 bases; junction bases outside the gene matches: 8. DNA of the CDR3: TGTGCCAGTAGCGACAGCGGGAGGAGGGCAGATACGCAGTATTTT. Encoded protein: CASSDSGRRADTQYF.

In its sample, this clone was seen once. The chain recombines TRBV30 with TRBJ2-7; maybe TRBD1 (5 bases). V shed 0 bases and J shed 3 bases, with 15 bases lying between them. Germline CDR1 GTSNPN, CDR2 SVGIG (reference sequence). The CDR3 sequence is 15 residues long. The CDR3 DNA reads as TGTGCCTGGAGTGTACGGTACAGGTCGGGCTACGAGCAGTACTTC. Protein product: CAWSVRYRSGYEQYF.

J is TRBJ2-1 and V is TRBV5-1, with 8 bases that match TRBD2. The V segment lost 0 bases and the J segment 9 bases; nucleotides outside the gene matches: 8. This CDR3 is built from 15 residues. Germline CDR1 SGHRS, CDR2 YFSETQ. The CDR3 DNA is TGCGCCAGCAGCTTGGGAGTAGCGGGATTGGGTGAGCAGTTCTTC. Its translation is CASSLGVAGLGEQFF.

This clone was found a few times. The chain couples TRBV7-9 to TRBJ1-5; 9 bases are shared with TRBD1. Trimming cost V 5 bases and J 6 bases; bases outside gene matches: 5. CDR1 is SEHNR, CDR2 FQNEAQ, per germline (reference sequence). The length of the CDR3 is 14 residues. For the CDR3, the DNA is TGTGCCAGCAGCCTTGACAGGGGGGGTCAGCCCCAGCATTTT. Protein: CASSLDRGGQPQHF. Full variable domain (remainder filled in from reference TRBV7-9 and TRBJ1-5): DTGVSQNPRHKITKRGQNVTFRCDPISEHNRLYWYRQTLGQGPEFLTYFQNEAQLEKSRLLSDRFSAERPKGSFSTLEIQRTEQGDSAMYLCASSLDRGGQPQHFGDGTRLSIL.

The CDR3 sequence: CASSMGRRGPFSYNEQFF. The CDR3 DNA follows: TGTGCCAGTAGTATGGGTAGGAGGGGGCCCTTCTCCTACAATGAGCAGTTCTTC. The V and J genes are TRBV19 and TRBJ2-1; maybe TRBD1 (7 bases). Germline V gene sequence: CDR1 LNHDA, CDR2 SQIVND (reference sequence). V was clipped by 3 bases and J by 0 bases, with 18 bases between them. The CDR3 runs to 18 residues.

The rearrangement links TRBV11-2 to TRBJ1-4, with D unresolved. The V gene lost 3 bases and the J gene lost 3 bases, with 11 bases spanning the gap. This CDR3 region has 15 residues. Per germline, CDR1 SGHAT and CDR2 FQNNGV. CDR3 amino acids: CASSFTAEANEKLFF. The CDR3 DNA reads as TGTGCCAGCAGCTTCACCGCGGAAGCTAATGAAAAACTGTTTTTT.

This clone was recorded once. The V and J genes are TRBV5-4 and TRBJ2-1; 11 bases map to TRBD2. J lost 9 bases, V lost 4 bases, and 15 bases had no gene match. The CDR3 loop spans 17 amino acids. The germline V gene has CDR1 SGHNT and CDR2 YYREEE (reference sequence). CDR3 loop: CASSPSKASGRFGEQFF. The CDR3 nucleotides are TGTGCCAGCAGCCCCTCTAAGGCTAGCGGGAGGTTCGGTGAGCAGTTCTTC. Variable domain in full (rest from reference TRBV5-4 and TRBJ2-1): ETGVTQSPTHLIKTRGQQVTLRCSSQSGHNTVSWYQQALGQGPQFIFQYYREEENGRGNFPPRFSGLQFPNYSSELNVNALELDDSALYLCASSPSKASGRFGEQFFGPGTRLTVL.

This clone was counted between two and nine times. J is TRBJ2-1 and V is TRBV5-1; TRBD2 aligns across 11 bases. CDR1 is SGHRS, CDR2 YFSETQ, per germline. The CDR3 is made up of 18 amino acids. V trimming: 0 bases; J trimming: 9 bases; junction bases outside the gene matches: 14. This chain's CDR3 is CASSLGKGTSGVKGEQFF. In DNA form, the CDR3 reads TGCGCCAGCAGCTTGGGAAAAGGGACTAGCGGAGTAAAGGGTGAGCAGTTCTTC.

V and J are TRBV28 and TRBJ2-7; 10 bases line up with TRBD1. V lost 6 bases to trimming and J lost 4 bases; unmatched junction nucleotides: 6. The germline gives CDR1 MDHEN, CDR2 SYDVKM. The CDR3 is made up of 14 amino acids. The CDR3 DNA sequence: TGTGCCAGCAGAATCCGGGACAGGGGTTACGAGCAGTACTTC. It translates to CASRIRDRGYEQYF. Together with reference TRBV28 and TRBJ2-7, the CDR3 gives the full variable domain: DVKVTQSSRYLVKRTGEKVFLECVQDMDHENMFWYRQDPGLGLRLIYFSYDVKMKEKGDIPEGYSVSREKKERFSLILESASTNQTSMYLCASRIRDRGYEQYFGPGTRLTVT.

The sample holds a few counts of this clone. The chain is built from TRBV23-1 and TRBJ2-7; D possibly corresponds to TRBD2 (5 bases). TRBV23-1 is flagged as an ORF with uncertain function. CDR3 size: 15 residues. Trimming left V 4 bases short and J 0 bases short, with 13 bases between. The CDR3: CASSLHRDYSYEQYF. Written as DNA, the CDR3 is TGCGCCAGCAGTCTCCACCGGGATTACTCCTACGAGCAGTACTTC.

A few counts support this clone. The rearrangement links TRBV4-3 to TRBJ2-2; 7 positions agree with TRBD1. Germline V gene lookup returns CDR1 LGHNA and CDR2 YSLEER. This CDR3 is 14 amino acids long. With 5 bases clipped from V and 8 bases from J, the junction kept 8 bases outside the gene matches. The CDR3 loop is CASSYKTGVGELFF. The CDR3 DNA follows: TGCGCCAGCAGCTACAAAACAGGGGTGGGGGAGCTGTTTTTT.

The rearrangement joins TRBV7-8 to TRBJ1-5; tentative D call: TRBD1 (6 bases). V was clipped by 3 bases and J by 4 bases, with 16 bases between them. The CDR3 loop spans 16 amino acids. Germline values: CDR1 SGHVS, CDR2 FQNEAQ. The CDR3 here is CASSFYRDIRNQPQHF. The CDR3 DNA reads TGTGCCAGCAGCTTTTACCGGGACATCCGAAATCAGCCCCAGCATTTT.

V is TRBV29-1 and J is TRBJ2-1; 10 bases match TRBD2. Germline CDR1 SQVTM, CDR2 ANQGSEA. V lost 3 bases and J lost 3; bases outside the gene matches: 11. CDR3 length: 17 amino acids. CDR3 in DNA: TGCAGCGTTGAGGCGAGGTCTAGCGGGGGTAGCTACAATGAGCAGTTCTTC. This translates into CSVEARSSGGSYNEQFF.

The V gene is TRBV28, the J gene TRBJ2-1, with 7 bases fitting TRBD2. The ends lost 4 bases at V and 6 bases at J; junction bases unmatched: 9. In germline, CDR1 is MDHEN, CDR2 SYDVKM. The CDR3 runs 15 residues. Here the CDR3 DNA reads TGTGCCAGCAGTTCTGGACTAGTCCTTTCCAATGAGCAGTTCTTC. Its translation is CASSSGLVLSNEQFF.

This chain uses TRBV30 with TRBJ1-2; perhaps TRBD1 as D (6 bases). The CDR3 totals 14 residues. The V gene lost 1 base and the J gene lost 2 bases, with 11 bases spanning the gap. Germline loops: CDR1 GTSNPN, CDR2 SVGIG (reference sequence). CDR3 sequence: CAWSGTGINYGYTF. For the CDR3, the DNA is TGTGCCTGGAGTGGTACAGGGATCAACTATGGCTACACCTTC.

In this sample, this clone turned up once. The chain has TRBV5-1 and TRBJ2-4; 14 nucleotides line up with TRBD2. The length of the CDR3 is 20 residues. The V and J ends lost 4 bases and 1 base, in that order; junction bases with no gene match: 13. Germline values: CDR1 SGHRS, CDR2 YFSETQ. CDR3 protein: CASSDPPGLAGVVAKNIQYF. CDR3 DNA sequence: TGCGCCAGCAGCGACCCTCCGGGACTAGCGGGAGTTGTGGCCAAAAACATTCAGTACTTC.

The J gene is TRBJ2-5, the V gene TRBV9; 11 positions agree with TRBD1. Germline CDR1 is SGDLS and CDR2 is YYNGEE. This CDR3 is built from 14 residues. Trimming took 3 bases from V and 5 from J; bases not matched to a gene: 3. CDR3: CASSAGTGGETQYF. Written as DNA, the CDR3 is TGTGCCAGCAGCGCTGGGACAGGGGGTGAGACCCAGTACTTC.

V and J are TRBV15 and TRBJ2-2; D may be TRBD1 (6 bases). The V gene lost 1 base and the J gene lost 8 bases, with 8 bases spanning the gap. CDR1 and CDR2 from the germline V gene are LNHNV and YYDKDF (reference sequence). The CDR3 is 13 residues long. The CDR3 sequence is CATSRVGAGELFF. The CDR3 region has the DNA TGTGCCACCAGCAGAGTGGGGGCTGGGGAGCTGTTTTTT.

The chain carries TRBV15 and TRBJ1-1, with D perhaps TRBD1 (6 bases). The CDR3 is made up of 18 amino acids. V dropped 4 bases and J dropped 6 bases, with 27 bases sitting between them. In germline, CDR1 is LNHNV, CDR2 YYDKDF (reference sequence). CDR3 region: CATSTTIRTDNAAAEAFF. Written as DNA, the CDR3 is TGTGCCACCAGCACAACAATTAGGACAGACAACGCGGCCGCTGAAGCTTTCTTT.

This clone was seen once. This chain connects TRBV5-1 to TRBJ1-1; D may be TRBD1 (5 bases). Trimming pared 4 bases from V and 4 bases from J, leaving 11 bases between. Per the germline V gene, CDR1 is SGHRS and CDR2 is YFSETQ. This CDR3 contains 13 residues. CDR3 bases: TGCGCCAGCAGCGCGGTGGGGGGCACTGAAGCTTTCTTT. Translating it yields CASSAVGGTEAFF.

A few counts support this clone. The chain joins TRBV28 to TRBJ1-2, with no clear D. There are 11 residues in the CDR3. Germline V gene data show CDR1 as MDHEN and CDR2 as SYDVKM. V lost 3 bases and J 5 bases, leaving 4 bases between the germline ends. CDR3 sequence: CASSFQYGYTF. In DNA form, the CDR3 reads TGTGCCAGCAGTTTTCAGTATGGCTACACCTTC.

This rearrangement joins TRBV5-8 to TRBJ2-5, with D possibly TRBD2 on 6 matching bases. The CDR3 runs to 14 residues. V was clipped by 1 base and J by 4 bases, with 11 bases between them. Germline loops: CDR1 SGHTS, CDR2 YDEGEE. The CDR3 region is CASSLFGRGETQYF. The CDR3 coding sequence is TGTGCCAGCAGCTTGTTCGGGAGAGGAGAGACCCAGTACTTC.